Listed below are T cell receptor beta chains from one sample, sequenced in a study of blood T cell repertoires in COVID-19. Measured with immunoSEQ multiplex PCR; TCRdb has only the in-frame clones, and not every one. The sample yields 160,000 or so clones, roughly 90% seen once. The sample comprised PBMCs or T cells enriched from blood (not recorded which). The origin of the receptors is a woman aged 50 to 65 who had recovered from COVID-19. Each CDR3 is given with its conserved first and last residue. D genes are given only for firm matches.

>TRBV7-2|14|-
CASSLDRGTDTQYF
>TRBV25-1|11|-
CASRRGEKLFF
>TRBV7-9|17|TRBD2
CASSLGVAGGPIDTQYF
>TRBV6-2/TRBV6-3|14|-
CASSYLQVNTEAFF
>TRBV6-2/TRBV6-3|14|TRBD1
CAISGQGKGETQYF
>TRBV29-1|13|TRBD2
CSVTLTGGNIQYF
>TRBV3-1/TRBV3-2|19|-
CASSQDVALLAGVPYEQYF
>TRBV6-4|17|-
CASSDEGPHTISYEQYF
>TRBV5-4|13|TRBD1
CASSPDRGQSYTF
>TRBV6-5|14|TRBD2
CASRRLASPNEQFF
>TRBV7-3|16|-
CASSPLPPGSGNTIYF